A single TCR beta chain is shown here with its context. Its antigen is unidentified. Every single participant having HIV got treatment inside the United States. Germline loops: CDR1 MGHRA, CDR2 YSYEKL. V lost 1 base to trimming and J lost 2 bases, with 8 bases between them. The CDR3 covers 14 residues. The data were taken from a study of long-term antiretroviral therapy in people with HIV. Overall study results and limits: Within the repertoire, clones expanded before ART were dominant at all time points. Collection spanned 2004 to 2017; ART regimens may be less effective than current ones.

Researchers ran immunoSEQ v3.0 at survey level. The data were produced by immunoSEQ multiplex PCR, yet TCRdb's version contains in-frame clones alone and is incomplete. The sample contains approximately 11,000 clones, 81% of which appear only once. The rearrangement links TRBV4-1 to TRBJ1-1; tentatively, D is TRBD1 (5 bases). The sequence was obtained from a man in his forties or fifties with HIV. Material: unsorted PBMCs, obtained 1.8 years after starting antiretroviral therapy. In DNA form, the CDR3 reads TGCGCCAGCAGCCAAGGAGACAGCAACACTGAAGCTTTCTTT. Its translation: CASSQGDSNTEAFF.